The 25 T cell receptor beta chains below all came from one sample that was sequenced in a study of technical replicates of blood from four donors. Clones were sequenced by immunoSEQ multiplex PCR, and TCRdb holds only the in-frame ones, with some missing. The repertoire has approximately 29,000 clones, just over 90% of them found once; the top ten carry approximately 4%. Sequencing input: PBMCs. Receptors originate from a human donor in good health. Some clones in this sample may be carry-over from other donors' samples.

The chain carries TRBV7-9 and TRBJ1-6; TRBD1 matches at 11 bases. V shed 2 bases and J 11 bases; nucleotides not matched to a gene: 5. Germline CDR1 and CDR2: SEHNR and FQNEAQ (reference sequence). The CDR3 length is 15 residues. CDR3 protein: CASSLMGQGVTPLHF. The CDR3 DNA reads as TGTGCCAGCAGCTTAATGGGACAGGGGGTTACACCCCTCCACTTT.

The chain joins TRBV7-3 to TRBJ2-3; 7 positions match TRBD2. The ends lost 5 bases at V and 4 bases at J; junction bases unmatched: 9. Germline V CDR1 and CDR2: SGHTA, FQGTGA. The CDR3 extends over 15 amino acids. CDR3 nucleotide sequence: TGTGCCAGCAGCCCTGTGGGAGGGAGCGCAGATACGCAGTATTTT. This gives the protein CASSPVGGSADTQYF.

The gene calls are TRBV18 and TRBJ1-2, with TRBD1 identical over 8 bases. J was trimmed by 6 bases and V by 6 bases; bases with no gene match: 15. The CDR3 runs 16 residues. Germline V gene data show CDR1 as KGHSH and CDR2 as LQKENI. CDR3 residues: CASSPYRGGKVHGYTF. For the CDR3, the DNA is TGTGCCAGCTCTCCCTACAGGGGGGGAAAGGTCCATGGCTACACCTTC. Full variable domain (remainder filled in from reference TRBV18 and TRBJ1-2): NAGVMQNPRHLVRRRGQEARLRCSPMKGHSHVYWYRQLPEEGLKFMVYLQKENIIDESGMPKERFSAEFPKEGPSILRIQQVVRGDSAAYFCASSPYRGGKVHGYTFGSGTRLTVV.

CDR3 sequence reads: CASSLELAEYTDTQYF. CDR3 coding DNA: TGTGCCAGCAGCTTGGAACTAGCGGAGTACACAGATACGCAGTATTTT. The gene calls are TRBV5-6 and TRBJ2-3; 8 bases align to TRBD2. The CDR3 consists of 16 residues. The germline gives CDR1 SGHDT, CDR2 YYEEEE. V lost 0 bases to trimming and J lost 2 bases; unmatched junction nucleotides: 5.

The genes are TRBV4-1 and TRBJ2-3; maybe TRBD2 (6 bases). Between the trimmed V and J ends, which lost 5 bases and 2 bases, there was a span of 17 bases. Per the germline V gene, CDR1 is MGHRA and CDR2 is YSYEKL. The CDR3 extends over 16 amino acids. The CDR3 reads CASSRAPGLDTDTQYF. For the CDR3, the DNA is TGCGCCAGCAGCAGAGCGCCGGGACTTGACACAGATACGCAGTATTTT.

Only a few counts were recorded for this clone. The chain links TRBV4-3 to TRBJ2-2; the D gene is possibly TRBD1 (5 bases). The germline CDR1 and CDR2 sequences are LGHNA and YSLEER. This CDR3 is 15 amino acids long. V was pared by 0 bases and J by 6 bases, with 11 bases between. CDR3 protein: CASSQDHQGSGELFF. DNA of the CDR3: TGCGCCAGCAGCCAAGATCACCAGGGATCCGGGGAGCTGTTTTTT.

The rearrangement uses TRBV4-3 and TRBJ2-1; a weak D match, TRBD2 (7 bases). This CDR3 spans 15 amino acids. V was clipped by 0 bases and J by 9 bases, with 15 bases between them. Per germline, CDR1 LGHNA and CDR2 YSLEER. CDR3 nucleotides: TGCGCCAGCAGCCAAGATCGGGGGGCCGGGGGTGAGCAGTTCTTC. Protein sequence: CASSQDRGAGGEQFF.

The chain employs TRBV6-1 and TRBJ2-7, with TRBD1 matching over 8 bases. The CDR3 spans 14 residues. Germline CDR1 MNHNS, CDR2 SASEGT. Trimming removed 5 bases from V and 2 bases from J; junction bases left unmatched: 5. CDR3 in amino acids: CASSRLTGAYEQYF. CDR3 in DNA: TGTGCCAGCAGTAGATTGACAGGGGCCTACGAGCAGTACTTC.

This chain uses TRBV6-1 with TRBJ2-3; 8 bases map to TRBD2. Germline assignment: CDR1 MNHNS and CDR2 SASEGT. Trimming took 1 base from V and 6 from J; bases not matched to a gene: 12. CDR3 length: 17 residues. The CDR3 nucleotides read TGTGCCAGCAGTGAAGGATCCCTGACGGGGGGGAGGGATACGCAGTATTTT. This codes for CASSEGSLTGGRDTQYF.

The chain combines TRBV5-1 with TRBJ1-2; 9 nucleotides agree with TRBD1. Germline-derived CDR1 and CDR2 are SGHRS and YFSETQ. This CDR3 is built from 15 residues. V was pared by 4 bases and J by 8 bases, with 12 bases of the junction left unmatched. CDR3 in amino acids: CASSVGQGTFRGYTF. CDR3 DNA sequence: TGCGCCAGCAGCGTGGGACAGGGTACCTTTCGGGGCTACACCTTC.

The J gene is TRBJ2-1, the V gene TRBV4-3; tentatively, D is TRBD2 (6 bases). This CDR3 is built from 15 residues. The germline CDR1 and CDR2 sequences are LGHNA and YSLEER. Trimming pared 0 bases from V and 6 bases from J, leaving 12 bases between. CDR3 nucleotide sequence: TGCGCCAGCAGCCAAGATGGGCTAGCGATCAATGAGCAGTTCTTC. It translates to CASSQDGLAINEQFF.

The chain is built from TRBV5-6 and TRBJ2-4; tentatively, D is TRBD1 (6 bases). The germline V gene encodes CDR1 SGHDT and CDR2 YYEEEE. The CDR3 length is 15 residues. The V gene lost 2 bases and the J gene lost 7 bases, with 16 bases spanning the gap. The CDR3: CASSFRTTGSNIQYF. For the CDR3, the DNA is TGTGCCAGCAGCTTCCGGACCACAGGGTCCAACATTCAGTACTTC.

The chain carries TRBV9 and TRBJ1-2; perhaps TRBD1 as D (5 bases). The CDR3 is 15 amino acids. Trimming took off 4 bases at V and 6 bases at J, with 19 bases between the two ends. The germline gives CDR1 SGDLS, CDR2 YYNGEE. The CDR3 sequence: CASSPVGQSSNGYTF. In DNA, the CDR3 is TGTGCCAGCAGCCCGGTGGGGCAGTCCTCGAATGGCTACACCTTC.

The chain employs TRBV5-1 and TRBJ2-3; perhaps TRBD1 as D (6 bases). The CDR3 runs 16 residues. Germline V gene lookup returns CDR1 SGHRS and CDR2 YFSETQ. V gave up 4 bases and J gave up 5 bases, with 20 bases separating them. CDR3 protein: CASSLVGAGVKDTQYF. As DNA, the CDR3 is TGCGCCAGCAGCCTGGTCGGGGCAGGGGTTAAAGATACGCAGTATTTT.

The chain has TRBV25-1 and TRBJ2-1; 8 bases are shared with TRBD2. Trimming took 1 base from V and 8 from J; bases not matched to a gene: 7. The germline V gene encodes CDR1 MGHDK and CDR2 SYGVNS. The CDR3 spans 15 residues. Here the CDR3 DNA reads TGTGCCAGCAGTGAATCAGGTAGCGGGAATTATGAGCAGTTCTTC. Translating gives CASSESGSGNYEQFF.

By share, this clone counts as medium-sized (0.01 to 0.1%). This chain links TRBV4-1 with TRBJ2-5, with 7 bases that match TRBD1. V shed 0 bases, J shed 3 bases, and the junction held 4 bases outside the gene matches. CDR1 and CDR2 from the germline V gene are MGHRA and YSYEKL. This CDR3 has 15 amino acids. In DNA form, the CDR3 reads TGCGCCAGCAGCCAAGATGAAGGGACAGAAGAGACCCAGTACTTC. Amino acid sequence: CASSQDEGTEETQYF.

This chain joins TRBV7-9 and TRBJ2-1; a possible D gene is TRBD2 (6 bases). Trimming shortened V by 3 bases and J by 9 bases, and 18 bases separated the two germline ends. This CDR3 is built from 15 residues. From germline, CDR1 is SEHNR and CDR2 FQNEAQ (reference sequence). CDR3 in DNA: TGTGCCAGCAGCTTTACGGGACTCCTCCCTTCTGAGCAGTTCTTC. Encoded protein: CASSFTGLLPSEQFF.

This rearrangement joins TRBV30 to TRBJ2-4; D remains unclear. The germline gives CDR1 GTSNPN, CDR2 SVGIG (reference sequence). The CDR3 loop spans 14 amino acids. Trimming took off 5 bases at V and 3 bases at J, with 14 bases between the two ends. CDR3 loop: CAWGPHGVKNIQYF. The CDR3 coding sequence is TGTGCCTGGGGTCCTCATGGAGTCAAAAACATTCAGTACTTC.

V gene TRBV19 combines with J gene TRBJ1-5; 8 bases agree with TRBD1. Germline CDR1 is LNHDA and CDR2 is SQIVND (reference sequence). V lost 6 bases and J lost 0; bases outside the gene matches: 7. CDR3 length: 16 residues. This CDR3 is CASSLSGGFSNQPQHF. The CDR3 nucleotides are TGTGCCAGTAGCCTATCAGGGGGCTTTAGCAATCAGCCCCAGCATTTT.

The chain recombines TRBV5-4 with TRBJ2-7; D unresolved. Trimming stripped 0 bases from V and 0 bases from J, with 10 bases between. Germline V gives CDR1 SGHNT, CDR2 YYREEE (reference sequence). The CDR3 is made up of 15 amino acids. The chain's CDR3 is CASSLDAGYSYEQYF. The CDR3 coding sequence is TGTGCCAGCAGCTTGGATGCAGGATACTCCTACGAGCAGTACTTC.

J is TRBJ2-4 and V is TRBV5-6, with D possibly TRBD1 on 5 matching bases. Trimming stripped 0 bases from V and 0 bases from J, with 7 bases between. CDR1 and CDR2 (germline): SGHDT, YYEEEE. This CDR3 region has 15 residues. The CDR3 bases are TGTGCCAGCAGCTTGGGGACATTAGCCAAAAACATTCAGTACTTC. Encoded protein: CASSLGTLAKNIQYF.

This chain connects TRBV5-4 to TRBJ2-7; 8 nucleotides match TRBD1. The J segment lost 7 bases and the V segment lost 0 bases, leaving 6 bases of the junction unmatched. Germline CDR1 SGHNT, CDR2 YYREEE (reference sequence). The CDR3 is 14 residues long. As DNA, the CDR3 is TGTGCCAGCAGCTTGGGACAGGGGATAGAAGAGCAGTACTTC. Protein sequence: CASSLGQGIEEQYF.

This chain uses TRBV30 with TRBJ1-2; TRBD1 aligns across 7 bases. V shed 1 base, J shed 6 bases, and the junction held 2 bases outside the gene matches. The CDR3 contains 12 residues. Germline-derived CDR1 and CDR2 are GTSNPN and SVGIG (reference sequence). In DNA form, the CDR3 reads TGTGCCTGGAGTGACAGGGGAGATGGCTACACCTTC. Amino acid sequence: CAWSDRGDGYTF. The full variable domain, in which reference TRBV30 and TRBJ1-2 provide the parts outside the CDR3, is SQTIHQWPATLVQPVGSPLSLECTVEGTSNPNLYWYRQAAGRGLQLLFYSVGIGQISSEVPQNLSASRPQDRQFILSSKKLLLSDSGFYLCAWSDRGDGYTFGSGTRLTVV.

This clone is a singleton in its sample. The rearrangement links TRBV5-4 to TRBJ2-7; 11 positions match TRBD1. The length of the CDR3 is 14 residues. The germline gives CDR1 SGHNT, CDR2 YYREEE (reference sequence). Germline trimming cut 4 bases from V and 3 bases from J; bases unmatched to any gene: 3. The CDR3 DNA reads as TGTGCCAGCAGCAGGGGACAGGGGGACTACGAGCAGTACTTC. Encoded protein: CASSRGQGDYEQYF.

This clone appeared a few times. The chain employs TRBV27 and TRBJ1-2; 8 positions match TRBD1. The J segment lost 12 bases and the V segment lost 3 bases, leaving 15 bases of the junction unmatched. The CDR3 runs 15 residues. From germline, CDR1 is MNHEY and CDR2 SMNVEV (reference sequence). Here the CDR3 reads CASSFFPNRGQGHTF. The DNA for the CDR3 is TGTGCCAGCAGTTTTTTCCCCAATCGCGGACAGGGACACACCTTC.